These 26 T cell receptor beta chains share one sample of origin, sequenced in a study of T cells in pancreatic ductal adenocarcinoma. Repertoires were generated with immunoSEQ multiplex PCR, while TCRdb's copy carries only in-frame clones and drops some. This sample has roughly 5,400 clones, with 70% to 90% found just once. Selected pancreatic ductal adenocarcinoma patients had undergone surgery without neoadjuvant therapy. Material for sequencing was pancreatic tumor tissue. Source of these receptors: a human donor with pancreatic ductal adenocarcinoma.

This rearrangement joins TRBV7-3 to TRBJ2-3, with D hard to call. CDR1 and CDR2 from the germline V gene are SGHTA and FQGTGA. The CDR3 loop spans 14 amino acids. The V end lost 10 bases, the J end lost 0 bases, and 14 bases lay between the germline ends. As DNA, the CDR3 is TGTGCCACCTCGGAAGGTCGAAGCACAGATACGCAGTATTTT. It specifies CATSEGRSTDTQYF.

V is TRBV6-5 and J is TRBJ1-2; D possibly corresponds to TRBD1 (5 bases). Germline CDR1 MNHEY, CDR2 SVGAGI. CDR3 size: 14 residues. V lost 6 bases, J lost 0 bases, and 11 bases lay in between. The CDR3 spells CASRGPQANYGYTF. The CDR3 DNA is TGTGCCAGCAGGGGGCCGCAAGCTAACTATGGCTACACCTTC.

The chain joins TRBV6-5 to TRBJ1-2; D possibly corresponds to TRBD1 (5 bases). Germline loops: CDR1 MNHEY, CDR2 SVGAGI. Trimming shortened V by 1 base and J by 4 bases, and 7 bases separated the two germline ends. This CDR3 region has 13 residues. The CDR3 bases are TGTGCCAGCAGTTACTGGGGGGGCTATGGCTACACCTTC. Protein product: CASSYWGGYGYTF.

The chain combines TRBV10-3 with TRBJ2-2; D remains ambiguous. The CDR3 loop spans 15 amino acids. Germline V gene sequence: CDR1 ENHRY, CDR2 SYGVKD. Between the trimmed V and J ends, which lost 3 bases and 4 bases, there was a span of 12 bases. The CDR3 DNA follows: TGTGCCATCAGTGACAGCCCCCCCGTCACCGGGGAGCTGTTTTTT. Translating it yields CAISDSPPVTGELFF.

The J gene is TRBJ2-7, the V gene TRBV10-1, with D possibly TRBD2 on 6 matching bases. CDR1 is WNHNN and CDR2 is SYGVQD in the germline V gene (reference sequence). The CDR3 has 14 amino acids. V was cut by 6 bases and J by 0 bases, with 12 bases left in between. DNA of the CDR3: TGCGCCAGCAGCCGGGACTTGAGCTCCTACGAGCAGTACTTC. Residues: CASSRDLSSYEQYF.

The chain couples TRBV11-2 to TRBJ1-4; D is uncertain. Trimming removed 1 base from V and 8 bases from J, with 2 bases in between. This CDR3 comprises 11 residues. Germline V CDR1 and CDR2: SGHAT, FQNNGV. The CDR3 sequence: CASSLGEKLFF. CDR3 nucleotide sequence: TGTGCCAGCAGCTTAGGGGAAAAACTGTTTTTT. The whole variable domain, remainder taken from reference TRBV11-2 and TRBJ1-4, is EAGVAQSPRYKIIEKRQSVAFWCNPISGHATLYWYQQILGQGPKLLIQFQNNGVVDDSQLPKDRFSAERLKGVDSTLKIQPAKLEDSAVYLCASSLGEKLFFGSGTQLSVL.

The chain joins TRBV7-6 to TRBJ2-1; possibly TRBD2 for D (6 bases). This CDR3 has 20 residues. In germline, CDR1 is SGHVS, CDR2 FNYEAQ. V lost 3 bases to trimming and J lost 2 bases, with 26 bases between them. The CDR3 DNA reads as TGTGCCAGCAGCTTCAGGATTGGCCCCCCGGCGGGGATTGCCTACAATGAGCAGTTCTTC. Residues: CASSFRIGPPAGIAYNEQFF. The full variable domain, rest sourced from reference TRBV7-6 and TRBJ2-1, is GAGVSQSPRYKVTKRGQDVALRCDPISGHVSLYWYRQALGQGPEFLTYFNYEAQQDKSGLPNDRFSAERPEGSISTLTIQRTEQRDSAMYRCASSFRIGPPAGIAYNEQFFGPGTRLTVL.

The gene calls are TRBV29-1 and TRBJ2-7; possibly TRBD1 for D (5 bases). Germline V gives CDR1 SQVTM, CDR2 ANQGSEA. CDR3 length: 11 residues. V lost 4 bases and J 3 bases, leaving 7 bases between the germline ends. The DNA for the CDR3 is TGCAGCGTTGCCAGGGACTACGAGCAGTACTTC. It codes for CSVARDYEQYF.

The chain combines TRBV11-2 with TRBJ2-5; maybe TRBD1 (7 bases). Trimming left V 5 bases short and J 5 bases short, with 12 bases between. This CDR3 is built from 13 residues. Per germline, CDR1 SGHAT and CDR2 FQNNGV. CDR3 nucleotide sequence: TGTGCCAGCAGCCAACAGGGGAGGGAGACCCAGTACTTC. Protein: CASSQQGRETQYF.

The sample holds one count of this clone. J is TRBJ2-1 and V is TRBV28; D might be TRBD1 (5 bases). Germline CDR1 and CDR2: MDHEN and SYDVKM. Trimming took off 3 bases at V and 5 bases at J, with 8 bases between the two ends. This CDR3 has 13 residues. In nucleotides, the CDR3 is TGTGCCAGCAGTTTTTTAGGGGACAATGAGCAGTTCTTC. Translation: CASSFLGDNEQFF.

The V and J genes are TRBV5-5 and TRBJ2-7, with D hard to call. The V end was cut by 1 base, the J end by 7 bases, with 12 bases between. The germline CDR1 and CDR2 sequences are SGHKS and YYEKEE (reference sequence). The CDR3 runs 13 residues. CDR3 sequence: CASSLSVAVEQYF. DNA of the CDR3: TGTGCCAGCAGCTTGTCGGTGGCGGTTGAGCAGTACTTC. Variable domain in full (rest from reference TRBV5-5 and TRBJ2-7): DAGVTQSPTHLIKTRGQQVTLRCSPISGHKSVSWYQQVLGQGPQFIFQYYEKEERGRGNFPDRFSARQFPNYSSELNVNALLLGDSALYLCASSLSVAVEQYFGPGTRLTVT.

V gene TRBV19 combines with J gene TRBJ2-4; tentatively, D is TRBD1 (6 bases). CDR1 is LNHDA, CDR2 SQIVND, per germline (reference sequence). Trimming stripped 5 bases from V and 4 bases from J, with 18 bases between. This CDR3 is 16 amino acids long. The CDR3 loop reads CASSVLRDNRKNIQYF. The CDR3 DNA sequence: TGTGCCAGTAGTGTCCTCCGGGACAACAGAAAAAACATTCAGTACTTC. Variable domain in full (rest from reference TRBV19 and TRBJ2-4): DGGITQSPKYLFRKEGQNVTLSCEQNLNHDAMYWYRQDPGQGLRLIYYSQIVNDFQKGDIAEGYSVSREKKESFPLTVTSAQKNPTAFYLCASSVLRDNRKNIQYFGAGTRLSVL.

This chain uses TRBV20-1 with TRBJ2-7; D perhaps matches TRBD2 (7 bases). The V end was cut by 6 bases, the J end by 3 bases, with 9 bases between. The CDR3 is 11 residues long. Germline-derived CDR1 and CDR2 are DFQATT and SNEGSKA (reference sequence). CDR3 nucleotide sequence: TGCAGTGCAGGGGGGGGCTACGAGCAGTACTTC. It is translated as CSAGGGYEQYF.

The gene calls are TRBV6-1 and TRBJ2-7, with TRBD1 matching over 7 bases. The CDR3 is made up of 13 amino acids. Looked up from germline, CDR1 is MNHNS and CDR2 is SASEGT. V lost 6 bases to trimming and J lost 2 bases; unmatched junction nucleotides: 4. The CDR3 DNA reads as TGTGCCAGCAGGGGACAGACTACCTACGAGCAGTACTTC. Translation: CASRGQTTYEQYF.

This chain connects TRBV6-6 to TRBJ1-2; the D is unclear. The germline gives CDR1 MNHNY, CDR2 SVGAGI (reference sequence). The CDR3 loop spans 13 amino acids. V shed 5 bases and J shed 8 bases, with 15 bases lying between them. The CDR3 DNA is TGTGCCAGCAGTGACGGAGTTTCACGGGGCTACACCTTC. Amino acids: CASSDGVSRGYTF.

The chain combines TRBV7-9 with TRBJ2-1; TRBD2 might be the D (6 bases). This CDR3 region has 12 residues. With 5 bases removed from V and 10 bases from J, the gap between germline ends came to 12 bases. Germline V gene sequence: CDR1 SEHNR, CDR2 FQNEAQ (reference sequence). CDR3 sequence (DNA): TGTGCCAGCAGCCCAGAGGAGGGGGAGCAGTTCTTC. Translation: CASSPEEGEQFF.

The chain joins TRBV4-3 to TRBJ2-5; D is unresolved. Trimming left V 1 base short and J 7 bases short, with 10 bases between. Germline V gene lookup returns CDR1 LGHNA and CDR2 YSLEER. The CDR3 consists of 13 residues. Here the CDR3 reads CASSQGIPGTQYF. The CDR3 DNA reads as TGCGCCAGCAGCCAAGGCATTCCGGGGACCCAGTACTTC.

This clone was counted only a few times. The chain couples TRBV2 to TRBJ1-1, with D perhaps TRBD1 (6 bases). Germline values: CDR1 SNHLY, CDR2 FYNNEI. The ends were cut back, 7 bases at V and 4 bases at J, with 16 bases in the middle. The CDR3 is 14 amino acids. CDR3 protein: CASITQGISTEAFF. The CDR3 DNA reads TGTGCCAGCATTACCCAGGGGATAAGCACTGAAGCTTTCTTT. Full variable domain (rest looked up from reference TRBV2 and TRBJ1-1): EPEVTQTPSHQVTQMGQEVILRCVPISNHLYFYWYRQILGQKVEFLVSFYNNEISEKSEIFDDQFSVERPDGSNFTLKIRSTKLEDSAMYFCASITQGISTEAFFGQGTRLTVV.

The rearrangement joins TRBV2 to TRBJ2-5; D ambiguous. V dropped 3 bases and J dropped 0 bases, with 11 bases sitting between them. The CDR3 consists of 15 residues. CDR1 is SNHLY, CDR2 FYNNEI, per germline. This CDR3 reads CASSEGRSNQETQYF. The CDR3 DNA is TGTGCCAGCAGTGAGGGTAGATCCAACCAAGAGACCCAGTACTTC.

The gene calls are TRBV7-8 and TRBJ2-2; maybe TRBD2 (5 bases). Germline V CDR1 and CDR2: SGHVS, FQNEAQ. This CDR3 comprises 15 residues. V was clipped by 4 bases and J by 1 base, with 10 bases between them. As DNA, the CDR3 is TGTGCCAGCAGCTCTAGGACTGGGAACACCGGGGAGCTGTTTTTT. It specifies CASSSRTGNTGELFF.

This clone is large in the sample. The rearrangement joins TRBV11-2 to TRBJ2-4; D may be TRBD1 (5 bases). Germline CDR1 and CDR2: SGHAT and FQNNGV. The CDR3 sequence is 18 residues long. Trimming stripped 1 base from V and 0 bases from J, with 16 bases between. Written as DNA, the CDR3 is TGTGCCAGCAGCTTAGTGCCCTTGACAGTGCTAGCCAAAAACATTCAGTACTTC. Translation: CASSLVPLTVLAKNIQYF.

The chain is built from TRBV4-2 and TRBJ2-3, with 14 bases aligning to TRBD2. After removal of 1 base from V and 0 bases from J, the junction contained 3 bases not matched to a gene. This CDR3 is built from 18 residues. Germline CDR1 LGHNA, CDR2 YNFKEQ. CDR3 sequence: CASSQGLAGGPSTDTQYF. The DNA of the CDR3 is TGTGCCAGCAGCCAAGGACTAGCGGGAGGGCCTAGCACAGATACGCAGTATTTT.

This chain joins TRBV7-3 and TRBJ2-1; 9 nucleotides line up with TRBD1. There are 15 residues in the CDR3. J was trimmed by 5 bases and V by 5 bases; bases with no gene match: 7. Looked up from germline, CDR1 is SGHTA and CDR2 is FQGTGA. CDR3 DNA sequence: TGTGCCAGCAGCATACCCGGGACAGGGAACAATGAGCAGTTCTTC. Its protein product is CASSIPGTGNNEQFF.

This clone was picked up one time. The CDR3 region is CASSSNRGGYDGYTF. CDR3 in DNA: TGTGCCAGCAGTTCGAACAGGGGTGGGTACGATGGCTACACCTTC. V and J are TRBV27 and TRBJ1-2; TRBD1 matches 7 bases. This CDR3 comprises 15 residues. V lost 4 bases to trimming and J lost 6 bases; unmatched junction nucleotides: 11. Germline CDR1 MNHEY, CDR2 SMNVEV (reference sequence).

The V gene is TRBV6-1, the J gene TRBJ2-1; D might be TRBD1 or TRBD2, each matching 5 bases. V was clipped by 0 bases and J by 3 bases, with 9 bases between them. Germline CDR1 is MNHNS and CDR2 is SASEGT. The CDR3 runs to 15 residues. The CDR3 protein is CASSEAAGSYNEQFF. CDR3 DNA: TGTGCCAGCAGTGAAGCGGCAGGGAGCTACAATGAGCAGTTCTTC.

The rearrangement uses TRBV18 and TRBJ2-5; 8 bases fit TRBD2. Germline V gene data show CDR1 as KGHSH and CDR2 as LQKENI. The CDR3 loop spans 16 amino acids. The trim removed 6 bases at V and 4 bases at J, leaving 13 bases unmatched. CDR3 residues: CASSDAALAGVETQYF. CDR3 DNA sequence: TGTGCCAGCTCTGACGCCGCGCTAGCGGGTGTAGAGACCCAGTACTTC. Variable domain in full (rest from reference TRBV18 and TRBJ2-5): NAGVMQNPRHLVRRRGQEARLRCSPMKGHSHVYWYRQLPEEGLKFMVYLQKENIIDESGMPKERFSAEFPKEGPSILRIQQVVRGDSAAYFCASSDAALAGVETQYFGPGTRLLVL.